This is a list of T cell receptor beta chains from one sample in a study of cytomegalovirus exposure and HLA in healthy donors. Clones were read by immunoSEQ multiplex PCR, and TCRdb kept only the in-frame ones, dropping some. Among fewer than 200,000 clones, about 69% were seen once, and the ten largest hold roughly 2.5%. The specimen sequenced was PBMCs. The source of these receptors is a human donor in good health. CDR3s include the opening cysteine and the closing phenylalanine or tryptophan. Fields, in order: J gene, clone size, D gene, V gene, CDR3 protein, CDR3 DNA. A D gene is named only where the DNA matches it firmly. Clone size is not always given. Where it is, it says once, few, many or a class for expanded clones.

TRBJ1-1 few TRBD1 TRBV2 CASVDRGFHTEAFF TGTGCCAGCGTCGACAGGGGCTTTCACACTGAAGCTTTCTTT
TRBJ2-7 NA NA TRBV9 CASSVEPSPYEQYF TGTGCCAGCAGCGTAGAACCAAGCCCCTACGAGCAGTACTTC
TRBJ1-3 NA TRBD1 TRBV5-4 CASSEGTGDLLGNTIYF TGTGCCAGCAGCGAGGGGACAGGTGATCTCCTTGGAAACACCATATATTTT
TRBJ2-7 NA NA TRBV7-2 CASSLALPREQYF TGTGCCAGCAGCTTAGCGCTCCCGCGGGAGCAGTACTTC
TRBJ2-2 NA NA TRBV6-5 CASSYSSGLGTGELFF TGTGCCAGCAGTTACTCTTCCGGGTTGGGCACCGGGGAGCTGTTTTTT
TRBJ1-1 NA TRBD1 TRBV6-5 CASKPGQGVTEAFF TGTGCCAGCAAACCGGGACAGGGGGTAACTGAAGCTTTCTTT
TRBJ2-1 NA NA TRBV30 CAWRDNTWANEQFF TGTGCCTGGAGAGATAACACCTGGGCTAATGAGCAGTTCTTC
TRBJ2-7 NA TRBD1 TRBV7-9 CASSRDRTYEQYF TGTGCCAGCAGCCGGGACAGGACCTACGAGCAGTACTTC
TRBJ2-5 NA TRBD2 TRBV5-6 CASSWEGLAGETQYF TGTGCCAGCAGCTGGGAAGGATTAGCGGGAGAGACCCAGTACTTC
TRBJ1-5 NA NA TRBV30 CAWNPGSNQPQHF TGTGCCTGGAATCCGGGGTCCAATCAGCCCCAGCATTTT
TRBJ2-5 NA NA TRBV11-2 CASSSATGLRETQYF TGTGCCAGCAGCTCAGCTACGGGACTTAGAGAGACCCAGTACTTC
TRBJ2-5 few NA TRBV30 CAWRTGETQYF TGTGCCTGGAGAACCGGGGAGACCCAGTACTTC
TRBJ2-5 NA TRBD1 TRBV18 CASSPPLSRGIQETQYF TGTGCCAGCTCACCGCCCCTCAGCAGGGGGATCCAAGAGACCCAGTACTTC
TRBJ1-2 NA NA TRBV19 CATLGWRLTNYGYTF TGTGCCACCCTCGGGTGGCGGCTTACTAACTATGGCTACACCTTC
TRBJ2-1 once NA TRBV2 CASSGGSYNEQFF TGTGCCAGCAGTGGAGGATCCTACAATGAGCAGTTCTTC
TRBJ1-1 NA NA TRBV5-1 CASSLSGSLNTEAFF TGCGCCAGCAGCTTGTCGGGGTCCCTGAACACTGAAGCTTTCTTT
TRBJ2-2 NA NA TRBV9 CASSVDWGRVGELFF TGTGCCAGCAGCGTAGATTGGGGCAGGGTAGGGGAGCTGTTTTTT
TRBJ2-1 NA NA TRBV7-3 CASSLVGGGGPGEQFF TGTGCCAGCAGCCTAGTGGGCGGGGGCGGGCCTGGGGAGCAGTTCTTC
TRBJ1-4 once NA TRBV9 CASSIGPRGNNEKLFF TGTGCCAGCAGTATCGGCCCCAGGGGAAATAATGAAAAACTGTTTTTT
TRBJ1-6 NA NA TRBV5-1 CASSLAGGTHSPLHF TGCGCCAGCAGCTTGGCGGGGGGGACCCATTCACCCCTCCACTTT
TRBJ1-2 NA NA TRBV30 CAWRQTRYGYTF TGTGCCTGGAGGCAGACACGGTATGGCTACACCTTC
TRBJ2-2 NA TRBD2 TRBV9 CASSVVKGGTGELFF TGTGCCAGCAGCGTAGTTAAGGGAGGGACCGGGGAGCTGTTTTTT
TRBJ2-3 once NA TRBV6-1 CASRRQGADTQYF TGTGCCAGCAGGAGGCAGGGCGCAGATACGCAGTATTTT
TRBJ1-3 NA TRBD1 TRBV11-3 CASSRSGTGIGNTIYF TGTGCCAGCAGCCGTTCCGGGACAGGGATCGGAAACACCATATATTTT
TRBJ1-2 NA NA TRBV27 CASSLNQGLYGYTF TGTGCCAGCAGTTTAAACCAGGGGCTTTATGGCTACACCTTC
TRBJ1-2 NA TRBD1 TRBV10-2 CASSVGQGVSYGYTF TGCGCCAGCAGTGTCGGGCAGGGGGTTTCGTATGGCTACACCTTC
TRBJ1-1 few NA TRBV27 CASSWGTGEGTEAFF TGTGCCAGCAGTTGGGGTACGGGGGAGGGGACTGAAGCTTTCTTT
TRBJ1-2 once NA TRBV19 CASSPAGRAISKGYTF TGTGCCAGTTCCCCCGCTGGCAGGGCCATTTCGAAAGGCTACACCTTC
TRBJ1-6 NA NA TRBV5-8 CASSHRDYNSPLHF TGTGCCAGCAGCCACAGGGATTATAATTCACCCCTCCACTTT
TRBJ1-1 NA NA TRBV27 CASSWAALGNTEAFF TGTGCCAGCAGTTGGGCAGCCCTGGGGAACACTGAAGCTTTCTTT
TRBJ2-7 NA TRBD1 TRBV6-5 CASSRGTGGSYEQYF TGTGCCAGCAGTCGTGGGACAGGGGGCTCCTACGAGCAGTACTTC
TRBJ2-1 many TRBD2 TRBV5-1 CASSLGGGYNEQFF TGCGCCAGCAGCTTGGGGGGGGGCTACAATGAGCAGTTCTTC
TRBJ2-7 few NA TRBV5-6 CASSQLPSYEQYF TGTGCCAGCAGCCAACTACCTTCCTACGAGCAGTACTTC
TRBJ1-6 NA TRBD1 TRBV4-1 CASSSGTENSPLHF TGCGCCAGCAGCTCCGGGACAGAGAATTCACCCCTCCACTTT
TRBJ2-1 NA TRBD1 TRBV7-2 CASSLEVDRRMQFF TGTGCCAGCAGCTTAGAGGTGGACAGGCGAATGCAGTTCTTC
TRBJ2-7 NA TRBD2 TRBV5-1 CASSSAGNYEQYF TGCGCCAGCAGTTCAGCGGGGAACTACGAGCAGTACTTC
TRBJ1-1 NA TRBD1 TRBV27 CASSPQGGVTEAFF TGTGCCAGCAGTCCGCAGGGGGGTGTCACTGAAGCTTTCTTT
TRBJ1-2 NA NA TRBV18 CASSPGGNYGYTF TGTGCCAGCTCCCCCGGCGGTAACTATGGCTACACCTTC
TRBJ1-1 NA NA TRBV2 CASRETVQGKAFF TGTGCCAGCAGAGAGACCGTACAGGGAAAAGCTTTCTTT
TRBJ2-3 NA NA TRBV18 CASSPDSNTQYF TGTGCCAGCTCACCAGACTCGAATACGCAGTATTTT
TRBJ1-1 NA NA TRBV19 CASSIRPGRNTEAFF TGTGCCAGTAGTATCCGTCCTGGCCGAAACACTGAAGCTTTCTTT
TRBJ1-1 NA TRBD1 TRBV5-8 CASSQGWDTEAFF TGTGCCAGCTCACAGGGGTGGGATACTGAAGCTTTCTTT
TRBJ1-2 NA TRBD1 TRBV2 CASSEDRTDIYGYTF TGTGCCAGCAGTGAGGACAGGACGGATATCTATGGCTACACCTTC
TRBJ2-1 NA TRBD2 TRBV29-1 CSVIQSGGAGEQFF TGCAGCGTTATCCAAAGCGGGGGGGCTGGGGAGCAGTTCTTC
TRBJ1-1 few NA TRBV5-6 CASSLGVGAFF TGTGCCAGCAGCTTAGGGGTGGGAGCTTTCTTT
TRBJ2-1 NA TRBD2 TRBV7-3 CASSLKPLGTSGYNEQFF TGTGCCAGCAGCCTAAAACCACTCGGGACTAGCGGCTACAATGAGCAGTTCTTC
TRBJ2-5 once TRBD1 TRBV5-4 CAAHVGQGQETQYF TGTGCAGCGCACGTCGGACAGGGGCAAGAGACCCAGTACTTC
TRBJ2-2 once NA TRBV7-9 CASSLVLFRSVKRTGELFF TGTGCCAGCAGCTTAGTTCTGTTCCGTTCTGTCAAGAGGACCGGGGAGCTGTTTTTT
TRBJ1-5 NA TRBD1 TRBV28 CASVDRQGKHQPQHF TGTGCCAGCGTAGATAGACAGGGGAAACATCAGCCCCAGCATTTT